These T cell receptor beta chains were read from a single sample in a study of breast tumors, draining lymph nodes, adjacent tissues. TCRdb reanalysed the multiplex PCR reads using MiXCR and keeps one entry per CDR3 protein. The sample records more than 20,000 distinct CDR3 sequences, around 68% being singletons. The sample comprised tumor-adjacent breast tissue. Receptors were obtained from a female donor with breast cancer. Some clones in this sample may be carry-over from other donors' samples. Each CDR3 is given with its conserved first and last residue. Fields, in order: clone size, J gene, V gene, D gene, CDR3 protein, CDR3 DNA. D genes are given only for firm matches. Not all rows give a size; the values are once, few, many and, for expanded clones, a class.

abundance: once; j_gene: TRBJ2-1; v_gene: TRBV10-2; d_gene: TRBD2; CDR3aa: CASSESFGLAGVEQFF; CDR3nt: TGCGCCAGCAGTGAGTCTTTCGGACTAGCGGGAGTTGAGCAGTTCTTC
abundance: NA; j_gene: TRBJ2-1; v_gene: TRBV7-3; d_gene: TRBD2; CDR3aa: CASSLEGETSGRSTYNEQFF; CDR3nt: TGTGCCAGCAGCCTAGAGGGTGAGACTAGCGGGAGGAGCACCTACAATGAGCAGTTCTTC
abundance: many; j_gene: TRBJ2-1; v_gene: TRBV24-1; d_gene: NA; CDR3aa: CATSGIDDFEQFF; CDR3nt: TGTGCCACCAGTGGGATTGACGATTTTGAGCAGTTCTTC
abundance: many; j_gene: TRBJ2-6; v_gene: TRBV19; d_gene: TRBD1; CDR3aa: CASSQGQGLRGANVLTF; CDR3nt: TGTGCCAGTAGCCAAGGACAGGGCCTTCGCGGGGCCAACGTCCTGACTTTC
abundance: NA; j_gene: TRBJ2-7; v_gene: TRBV5-1; d_gene: TRBD2; CDR3aa: CASSILAGNPYEQYF; CDR3nt: TGCGCCAGCAGCATTCTAGCGGGAAACCCCTACGAGCAGTACTTC
abundance: NA; j_gene: TRBJ2-3; v_gene: TRBV9; d_gene: NA; CDR3aa: CAGSHGTDSTDTQYF; CDR3nt: TGTGCCGGCAGCCACGGGACGGACAGCACAGATACGCAGTATTTT
abundance: NA; j_gene: TRBJ2-1; v_gene: TRBV11-3; d_gene: NA; CDR3aa: CASSLEFGNEQFF; CDR3nt: TGTGCCAGCAGCTTAGAGTTCGGGAATGAGCAGTTCTTC
abundance: NA; j_gene: TRBJ2-1; v_gene: TRBV9; d_gene: TRBD2; CDR3aa: CASSPRASGRGGKFF; CDR3nt: TGTGCCAGCAGCCCGCGGGCTAGCGGGAGGGGGGGAAAGTTCTTC
abundance: NA; j_gene: TRBJ2-7; v_gene: TRBV2; d_gene: NA; CDR3aa: CASSEITRQSKRYEQYF; CDR3nt: TGTGCCAGCAGTGAAATTACCCGACAGTCAAAGCGGTACGAGCAGTACTTC
abundance: NA; j_gene: TRBJ2-7; v_gene: TRBV24-1; d_gene: TRBD1; CDR3aa: CATTPGGQAYEQYF; CDR3nt: TGTGCCACCACCCCCGGGGGACAGGCCTACGAGCAGTACTTC
abundance: NA; j_gene: TRBJ1-3; v_gene: TRBV7-9; d_gene: NA; CDR3aa: CASSSPFRDGNTIYF; CDR3nt: TGTGCCAGCAGCTCTCCGTTTAGGGATGGAAACACCATATATTTT
abundance: many; j_gene: TRBJ2-7; v_gene: TRBV28; d_gene: TRBD2; CDR3aa: CASTGVAGSYEQYF; CDR3nt: TGTGCCAGCACCGGAGTAGCGGGATCCTACGAGCAGTACTTC
abundance: NA; j_gene: TRBJ2-1; v_gene: TRBV5-6; d_gene: NA; CDR3aa: CASSFSEVAEQFF; CDR3nt: TGTGCCAGCAGCTTTTCTGAGGTGGCTGAGCAGTTCTTC
abundance: many; j_gene: TRBJ2-6; v_gene: TRBV25-1; d_gene: NA; CDR3aa: CASRGAGANVLTF; CDR3nt: TGTGCCAGCAGGGGCGCCGGGGCCAACGTCCTGACTTTC
abundance: once; j_gene: TRBJ2-7; v_gene: TRBV2; d_gene: TRBD1; CDR3aa: CASGRGQGLDEQYF; CDR3nt: TGTGCCAGCGGAAGGGGACAGGGTCTGGACGAGCAGTACTTC
abundance: many; j_gene: TRBJ2-3; v_gene: TRBV6-2/TRBV6-3; d_gene: NA; CDR3aa: CASSYGTSRYTQYF; CDR3nt: TGTGCCAGCAGTTATGGGACGAGTCGATATACGCAGTATTTT
abundance: NA; j_gene: TRBJ1-5; v_gene: TRBV20-1; d_gene: NA; CDR3aa: CSAREGHLNQPQHF; CDR3nt: TGCAGTGCTAGAGAGGGACACTTAAATCAGCCCCAGCATTTT
abundance: NA; j_gene: TRBJ2-1; v_gene: TRBV6-6; d_gene: NA; CDR3aa: CASSSPGTEQFF; CDR3nt: TGTGCCAGCAGTTCTCCTGGGACCGAGCAGTTCTTC
abundance: NA; j_gene: TRBJ2-1; v_gene: TRBV6-1; d_gene: TRBD2; CDR3aa: CASSGTSGQHNEQFF; CDR3nt: TGTGCCAGCAGTGGGACTAGCGGACAGCACAATGAGCAGTTCTTC
abundance: many; j_gene: TRBJ1-5; v_gene: TRBV19; d_gene: NA; CDR3aa: CASSPGDPALRNQPQHF; CDR3nt: TGTGCCAGTAGTCCAGGGGATCCCGCTTTGAGAAATCAGCCCCAGCATTTT
abundance: NA; j_gene: TRBJ1-4; v_gene: TRBV5-1; d_gene: TRBD1; CDR3aa: CASSLEGQGGEKLFF; CDR3nt: TGCGCCAGCAGCTTGGAGGGACAGGGCGGCGAAAAACTGTTTTTT
abundance: NA; j_gene: TRBJ1-5; v_gene: TRBV28; d_gene: NA; CDR3aa: CASSFGGVGSQPQHF; CDR3nt: TGTGCCAGCAGTTTTGGGGGGGTTGGCAGTCAGCCCCAGCATTTT
abundance: medium-sized; j_gene: TRBJ1-3; v_gene: TRBV2; d_gene: NA; CDR3aa: CASSRRGSGNTIYF; CDR3nt: TGTGCCAGCAGTCGGAGGGGATCAGGAAACACCATATATTTT
abundance: NA; j_gene: TRBJ2-1; v_gene: TRBV6-5; d_gene: TRBD1; CDR3aa: CASSGGQGGVYNEQFF; CDR3nt: TGTGCCAGCAGTGGCGGACAGGGAGGTGTCTACAATGAGCAGTTCTTC
abundance: many; j_gene: TRBJ1-2; v_gene: TRBV30; d_gene: NA; CDR3aa: CAWSFGTSEYGYTF; CDR3nt: TGTGCCTGGAGCTTCGGAACTTCTGAGTATGGCTACACCTTC
abundance: NA; j_gene: TRBJ2-3; v_gene: TRBV2; d_gene: NA; CDR3aa: CAIRLVGDTQYF; CDR3nt: TGTGCCATTCGACTAGTCGGGGATACGCAGTATTTT
abundance: once; j_gene: TRBJ2-5; v_gene: TRBV2; d_gene: TRBD1; CDR3aa: CASTHRGRGEETQYF; CDR3nt: TGTGCCAGCACCCACAGGGGGCGCGGAGAAGAGACCCAGTACTTC
abundance: NA; j_gene: TRBJ2-7; v_gene: TRBV4-2; d_gene: TRBD1; CDR3aa: CASSQDRAGQGFYEQYF; CDR3nt: TGTGCCAGCAGCCAAGATCGTGCGGGACAGGGCTTCTACGAGCAGTACTTC
abundance: NA; j_gene: TRBJ1-2; v_gene: TRBV5-1; d_gene: TRBD1; CDR3aa: CASSLGGTGGGYGYTF; CDR3nt: TGCGCCAGCAGCCTGGGGGGAACAGGGGGTGGCTATGGCTACACCTTC
abundance: many; j_gene: TRBJ2-2; v_gene: TRBV28; d_gene: NA; CDR3aa: CASSFGRTNTGELFF; CDR3nt: TGTGCCAGCAGTTTCGGGCGAACGAACACCGGGGAGCTGTTTTTT
abundance: NA; j_gene: TRBJ2-7; v_gene: TRBV7-9; d_gene: NA; CDR3aa: CASSSPTGTVYEQYF; CDR3nt: TGTGCCAGCAGCTCCCCGACAGGTACGGTCTACGAGCAGTACTTC
abundance: medium-sized; j_gene: TRBJ1-6; v_gene: TRBV9; d_gene: NA; CDR3aa: CASSANQGYYNSPLHF; CDR3nt: TGTGCCAGCAGCGCGAATCAGGGGTATTATAATTCACCCCTCCACTTT
abundance: NA; j_gene: TRBJ2-1; v_gene: TRBV29-1; d_gene: TRBD2; CDR3aa: CSVQRRGTSGFMYEQFF; CDR3nt: TGCAGCGTTCAGAGGCGCGGGACTAGCGGGTTTATGTATGAGCAGTTCTTC
abundance: many; j_gene: TRBJ2-7; v_gene: TRBV28; d_gene: NA; CDR3aa: CASSVRPIAAYEQYF; CDR3nt: TGTGCCAGCAGTGTCCGCCCCATAGCGGCCTACGAGCAGTACTTC
abundance: NA; j_gene: TRBJ1-4; v_gene: TRBV5-1; d_gene: TRBD1; CDR3aa: CASSLKPGQGVLEKLFF; CDR3nt: TGCGCCAGCAGCTTGAAACCGGGACAGGGGGTACTCGAAAAACTGTTTTTT
abundance: NA; j_gene: TRBJ2-5; v_gene: TRBV6-6; d_gene: NA; CDR3aa: CASSLLSNRETQYF; CDR3nt: TGTGCCAGCAGTCTCTTGAGCAATCGGGAGACCCAGTACTTC
abundance: once; j_gene: TRBJ1-2; v_gene: TRBV12-3/TRBV12-4; d_gene: TRBD1; CDR3aa: CASSFAGTDYGYTF; CDR3nt: TGTGCCAGCAGTTTCGCCGGGACAGATTATGGCTACACCTTC
abundance: NA; j_gene: TRBJ2-1; v_gene: TRBV12-3/TRBV12-4; d_gene: NA; CDR3aa: CASSLGTQSEQFF; CDR3nt: TGTGCCAGCAGTTTAGGCACTCAGAGTGAGCAGTTCTTC
abundance: many; j_gene: TRBJ2-4; v_gene: TRBV6-6; d_gene: TRBD2; CDR3aa: CASSYSLAGGGQNIQYF; CDR3nt: TGTGCCAGCAGTTACTCTTTAGCGGGAGGGGGACAAAACATTCAGTACTTC
abundance: NA; j_gene: TRBJ1-5; v_gene: TRBV11-2; d_gene: NA; CDR3aa: CASSPHGQDGGQPQHF; CDR3nt: TGTGCCAGCAGCCCCCATGGCCAGGACGGAGGTCAGCCCCAGCATTTT
abundance: NA; j_gene: TRBJ2-7; v_gene: TRBV6-5; d_gene: TRBD2; CDR3aa: CASNQGGLGYEQYF; CDR3nt: TGTGCCAGCAATCAAGGGGGACTAGGCTACGAGCAGTACTTC